The sequence of this TCR beta chain was determined in a study of PD-L1 blockade in urothelial cancer. Study-level information: Among blood samples, the median T cell count was 141,255. Study-wide results and limits: Tumor-associated clones in blood expanded more at 3 weeks in durable-benefit patients.

Each PCR contained spiked-in synthetic TCR analog templates. TCRdb keeps only in-frame clones here, not all; method: immunoSEQ multiplex PCR. The profile shows roughly 45,000 clones, around 84% of them singletons. CDR3 length equals 15 residues. The time point was: pretreatment peripheral blood. All patients carried locally advanced or metastatic urothelial carcinoma. As to this clone: The target antigen is unknown.

The gene calls are TRBV21-1 and TRBJ2-5; TRBD2, the table's D call, lacks a check against the DNA. TRBV21-1 is a recognized pseudogene. The receptor was isolated from a man in his 60s with urothelial cancer. The sequences come from PBMCs, collected around atezolizumab (anti-PD-L1) treatment. CDR3 nucleotide sequence: TGTGCCAGCAGCAAACAAGCGGGAGGGCGAGAGACCCAGTACTTC. Translation: CASSKQAGGRETQYF.